These 9 T cell receptor beta chains originate from one sample sequenced in a study of blood T cell repertoires in COVID-19. Assay used: immunoSEQ multiplex PCR; TCRdb lists only in-frame clones, some missing. The repertoire consists of about 250,000 clones, with 80% to 85% occurring once and the leading ten covering 15% to 19%. The sample comprised peripheral blood. Every receptor here comes from a person between 65 and 79 years old with COVID-19, enrolled during active disease.

The chain joins TRBV14 to TRBJ2-2, with a weak D call TRBD1 (6 bases). The length of the CDR3 is 15 residues. Trimming took off 5 bases at V and 5 bases at J, with 15 bases between the two ends. Looked up from germline, CDR1 is SGHDN and CDR2 is FVKESK. The CDR3 region has the DNA TGTGCCAGCAGCAAATTAGGACAGAAGACCGGGGAGCTGTTTTTT. As protein: CASSKLGQKTGELFF.

The chain employs TRBV6-5 and TRBJ1-5, with D tentatively TRBD1 (5 bases). The V and J ends lost 11 bases and 5 bases respectively, with 13 bases between them. Germline V gives CDR1 MNHEY, CDR2 SVGAGI. This CDR3 comprises 12 residues. CDR3 region: CAVGGKDQPQHF. In nucleotides, the CDR3 is TGTGCCGTCGGGGGGAAAGATCAGCCCCAGCATTTT.

This clone has just a few counts. The chain recombines TRBV7-9 with TRBJ2-6, with 8 bases that match TRBD1. With V trimmed by 9 bases and J by 6 bases, 22 bases remained unmatched. Germline V gives CDR1 SEHNR, CDR2 FQNEAQ (reference sequence). This CDR3 spans 19 amino acids. The DNA of the CDR3 is TGTGCCAGTCAGACAGGGGTAGTAGGCTCGGTCGATTCGGCCAACGTCCTGACTTTC. As protein: CASQTGVVGSVDSANVLTF. Using reference TRBV7-9 and TRBJ2-6 for the parts outside the CDR3, the full variable domain is DTGVSQNPRHKITKRGQNVTFRCDPISEHNRLYWYRQTLGQGPEFLTYFQNEAQLEKSRLLSDRFSAERPKGSFSTLEIQRTEQGDSAMYLCASQTGVVGSVDSANVLTFGAGSRLTVL.

The gene calls are TRBV10-3 and TRBJ2-2, with 7 bases fitting TRBD2. Germline CDR1 ENHRY, CDR2 SYGVKD. With V trimmed by 7 bases and J by 5 bases, 10 bases remained unmatched. The CDR3 is made up of 15 amino acids. The CDR3 here is CAINEGRARTGELFF. CDR3 nucleotide sequence: TGTGCCATCAACGAGGGGAGGGCCCGGACCGGGGAGCTGTTTTTT.

The chain recombines TRBV2 with TRBJ1-1, with TRBD1 as a possible D gene (6 bases). This CDR3 is 13 amino acids long. CDR1 and CDR2 from the germline V gene are SNHLY and FYNNEI. Between the trimmed V and J ends, which lost 6 bases and 4 bases, there was a span of 12 bases. The CDR3 DNA follows: TGTGCCAGCAGGAACAGGGTGGGCACTGAAGCTTTCTTT. Residues: CASRNRVGTEAFF.

The J gene is TRBJ1-5, the V gene TRBV5-1, with D possibly matching TRBD1 (6 bases). CDR3 size: 15 residues. Trimming shortened V by 0 bases and J by 3 bases, and 10 bases separated the two germline ends. The germline V gene has CDR1 SGHRS and CDR2 YFSETQ. CDR3 DNA: TGCGCCAGCAGCTTGGCTACAGGGATCAATCAGCCCCAGCATTTT. Translating it yields CASSLATGINQPQHF.

The rearrangement joins TRBV27 to TRBJ1-6; D unresolved. The length of the CDR3 is 13 residues. Deletions cut 3 bases from V and 7 bases from J, with 7 bases between. Germline V lookup: CDR1 MNHEY, CDR2 SMNVEV (reference sequence). In DNA form, the CDR3 reads TGTGCCAGCAGTTTTGAGGAAAATTCACCCCTCCACTTT. Protein sequence: CASSFEENSPLHF.

This rearrangement joins TRBV10-3 to TRBJ1-5, with a tentative D call TRBD1 (5 bases). Per the germline V gene, CDR1 is ENHRY and CDR2 is SYGVKD. The CDR3 extends over 14 amino acids. V lost 4 bases and J lost 7, with 14 bases in between. The DNA of the CDR3 is TGTGCCATCAGTGGAGGCAGGGATTCCCAGCCCCAGCATTTT. This encodes CAISGGRDSQPQHF.

The V and J genes are TRBV6-2 or TRBV6-3 and TRBJ2-1; 11 bases are shared with TRBD2. Looked up from germline, CDR1 is MNHEY and CDR2 is SVGEGT. This CDR3 has 14 amino acids. The V and J ends lost 4 bases and 8 bases, in that order; junction bases with no gene match: 4. CDR3 sequence: CASSSLAGVHEQFF. The CDR3 region has the DNA TGTGCCAGCAGTTCACTAGCGGGAGTCCATGAGCAGTTCTTC.